Many counts were recorded for the clone carrying this TCR beta chain. The sample is drawn from a study of blood T cell repertoires in COVID-19. Clones were read by immunoSEQ multiplex PCR, and TCRdb kept only the in-frame ones, dropping some. The sample consists of about 110,000 clones, approximately 67% of them appearing once. The CDR3 is made up of 15 amino acids. CDR1 is MDHEN, CDR2 SYDVKM, per germline. V was clipped by 2 bases and J by 2 bases; unmatched bases: 3. The rearrangement uses TRBV28 and TRBJ2-5, with 9 bases fitting TRBD2. Material for sequencing was peripheral blood. The TCR sequence derives from a woman aged 55 to 70 with acute or convalescent COVID-19. The CDR3 reads CASSLPSGGQETQYF. DNA of the CDR3: TGTGCCAGCAGTTTACCCAGCGGGGGGCAAGAGACCCAGTACTTC.